The clone carrying this T cell receptor beta chain was seen more than once but under ten times. The data were obtained in a study of blood T cell repertoires in COVID-19. Under the authors' procedure: Estimation of nucleated cell counts was performed using reference gene primer amplification. TCRdb's table, derived via immunoSEQ multiplex PCR, lists solely in-frame clones and lacks some. V and J calls and clone size are those listed in that table; D and trimming were worked out from the DNA. The table lists 150,000 or so clones, around four fifths of them singletons. The TCR originated in a man aged 65-85 years who had been exposed to COVID-19. Source material: PBMCs or T cells enriched from blood (not recorded which).

The DNA of the CDR3 is TGTGCCAGCAGCCCTCCGGGACTTATGAACACTGAAGCTTTCTTT. Residues: CASSPPGLMNTEAFF. The chain links TRBV7-3 to TRBJ1-1; TRBD1 might be the D (5 bases). The germline gives CDR1 SGHTA, CDR2 FQGTGA. The germline V and J ends were trimmed by 5 bases and 0 bases, with 13 bases remaining between them. CDR3 size: 15 residues.